These 29 T cell receptor beta chains came from one sample sequenced in a study of Graves' ophthalmopathy and Graves' hyperthyroidism. As the template, RNA transcripts were used to amplify TCR beta CDR3 regions. RT-PCR with HTBI primers came first, then second-round multiplex PCR. TCRdb ran MiXCR on the multiplex PCR reads and lists one entry per CDR3 protein. The repertoire consists of around 600,000 distinct CDR3 sequences, with about two fifths occurring once and the leading ten covering 3.3%. The source material was peripheral blood. These receptors all come from an adult man with Graves' ophthalmopathy.

The chain joins TRBV29-1 to TRBJ2-5; D might be TRBD1 or TRBD2, each matching 5 bases. The V gene lost 6 bases and the J gene lost 5 bases, with 10 bases spanning the gap. Germline V gene sequence: CDR1 SQVTM, CDR2 ANQGSEA. This CDR3 contains 11 residues. The CDR3 DNA sequence: TGCAGCGTGGGGGTTCGGGAGACCCAGTACTTC. Protein sequence: CSVGVRETQYF.

Worth noting for this clonotype: The germline gene is not matched at one end of the junction; a read error may be the cause. The rearrangement uses TRBV11-2 and TRBJ2-7; D may be TRBD2 (5 bases). CDR3 length: 15 residues. Germline CDR1 and CDR2: SGHAT and FQNNGV. CDR3 sequence: CASSLGRRSSYGQYF. The CDR3 DNA reads TGTGCCAGCAGTTTAGGCAGGAGGAGCTCCTACGGGCAGTACTTC. The full variable domain, in which reference TRBV11-2 and TRBJ2-7 provide the parts outside the CDR3, is EAGVAQSPRYKIIEKRQSVAFWCNPISGHATLYWYQQILGQGPKLLIQFQNNGVVDDSQLPKDRFSAERLKGVDSTLKIQPAKLEDSAVYLCASSLGRRSSYGQYFGPGTRLTVT.

This rearrangement joins TRBV29-1 to TRBJ2-6; no firm D call. Deletions cut 8 bases from V and 0 bases from J, with 8 bases between. Germline V gene data show CDR1 as SQVTM and CDR2 as ANQGSEA. The CDR3 runs 13 residues. The CDR3 sequence: CSKRTSGANVLTF. In nucleotides, the CDR3 is TGCAGCAAAAGAACCTCTGGGGCCAACGTCCTGACTTTC.

This clonotype was detected many times. The V and J genes are TRBV10-3 and TRBJ1-5, with D unresolved. The germline CDR1 and CDR2 sequences are ENHRY and SYGVKD. Trimming cost V 0 bases and J 5 bases, with 14 bases left between them. This CDR3 has 16 residues. The CDR3 is CAISESSSQPDQPQHF. DNA of the CDR3: TGTGCCATCAGTGAGTCATCATCCCAGCCTGATCAGCCCCAGCATTTT.

The sample holds many counts of this clonotype. V is TRBV7-9 and J is TRBJ2-7; TRBD1 might be the D (6 bases). Between the trimmed V and J ends, which lost 5 bases and 0 bases, there was a span of 14 bases. CDR3 size: 15 residues. CDR1 SEHNR and CDR2 FQNEAQ come from the germline V gene (reference sequence). In DNA, the CDR3 is TGTGCCAGCAGCCTACAGGGCATCGGCTCCTACGAGCAGTACTTC. Translation: CASSLQGIGSYEQYF. Based on the CDR3 plus reference TRBV7-9 and TRBJ2-7, the full variable domain is DTGVSQNPRHKITKRGQNVTFRCDPISEHNRLYWYRQTLGQGPEFLTYFQNEAQLEKSRLLSDRFSAERPKGSFSTLEIQRTEQGDSAMYLCASSLQGIGSYEQYFGPGTRLTVT.

V usage is TRBV2 and J usage is TRBJ2-1; D unclear. Germline loops: CDR1 SNHLY, CDR2 FYNNEI. There are 13 residues in the CDR3. Trimming pared 4 bases from V and 3 bases from J, leaving 7 bases between. The CDR3 nucleotides are TGTGCCAGCAGTGCCCCGAACTACAATGAGCAGTTCTTC. It specifies CASSAPNYNEQFF.

This clonotype was seen repeatedly, ten times or more. V and J are TRBV20-1 and TRBJ2-7, with TRBD2 matching 14 bases. Per the germline V gene, CDR1 is DFQATT and CDR2 is SNEGSKA (reference sequence). V gave up 6 bases and J gave up 5 bases; unmatched junction bases: 9. The length of the CDR3 is 15 residues. CDR3 sequence reads: CSATGTSGSLHEQYF. CDR3 nucleotides: TGCAGTGCCACCGGGACTAGCGGGAGTCTACACGAGCAGTACTTC.

J is TRBJ1-4 and V is TRBV2, with D perhaps matching TRBD1 (5 bases). CDR3 length: 14 amino acids. CDR1 and CDR2 (germline): SNHLY, FYNNEI. V dropped 1 base and J dropped 9 bases, with 12 bases sitting between them. CDR3 in DNA: TGTGCCAGCAGTGAAGATGGTTGGGGGAAAAAACTGTTTTTT. Translation: CASSEDGWGKKLFF.

About this clonotype itself: A much more abundant neighbour one base away suggests this may be a read error. The chain couples TRBV24-1 to TRBJ2-7, with D unclear. This CDR3 region has 15 residues. Germline loops: CDR1 KGHDR, CDR2 SFDVKD. The DNA for the CDR3 is TGTGCCACCAGTGATCCCCCTCGGCAGTCCCACGAGCAGCACTTC. Protein product: CATSDPPRQSHEQHF.

This clonotype has at least ten counts. The rearrangement joins TRBV9 to TRBJ2-5, with 7 bases aligning to TRBD2. With V trimmed by 2 bases and J by 1 base, 5 bases remained unmatched. The germline V gene has CDR1 SGDLS and CDR2 YYNGEE. The CDR3 is made up of 15 amino acids. The CDR3 loop is CASSVDPGGQETQYF. CDR3 nucleotide sequence: TGTGCCAGCAGCGTTGACCCGGGAGGCCAAGAGACCCAGTACTTC.

This clonotype was counted ten times or more. The chain employs TRBV29-1 and TRBJ2-7, with no clear D. The CDR3 sequence is 13 residues long. The V end lost 7 bases, the J end lost 5 bases, and 18 bases lay between the germline ends. Germline V gene sequence: CDR1 SQVTM, CDR2 ANQGSEA. As DNA, the CDR3 is TGCAGCGCCCGAAGACCTTTCGGCGACGAGCAGTACTTC. Translated: CSARRPFGDEQYF.

This clonotype has only a few counts. The V call is TRBV4-3, the J call TRBJ1-3; no clear D. Per germline, CDR1 LGHNA and CDR2 YSLEER. The germline V and J ends were trimmed by 1 base and 4 bases, with 11 bases remaining between them. The CDR3 has 15 residues. CDR3 coding DNA: TGCGCCAGCAGCCAAGCGCCCAGCTACGGAAACACCATATATTTT. It encodes CASSQAPSYGNTIYF.

This sequence joins TRBV10-3 and TRBJ2-5; D is undetermined. Germline V CDR1 and CDR2: ENHRY, SYGVKD. Trimming stripped 6 bases from V and 1 base from J, with 15 bases between. This CDR3 spans 15 amino acids. The CDR3 DNA sequence: TGTGCCATCAGCCAAGGCGAGCACATCCAAGAGACCCAGTACTTC. This encodes CAISQGEHIQETQYF.

This clonotype has a handful of counts. The J gene is TRBJ2-7, the V gene TRBV6-5, with TRBD2 matching over 8 bases. The germline gives CDR1 MNHEY, CDR2 SVGAGI. The CDR3 is 15 amino acids. V lost 2 bases and J lost 1; bases outside the gene matches: 4. The CDR3 is CASSYRRGGSYEQYF. The CDR3, as DNA: TGTGCCAGCAGTTACCGCCGGGGGGGATCCTACGAGCAGTACTTC.

This clonotype was seen repeatedly, ten times or more. This rearrangement joins TRBV7-9 to TRBJ1-2; D uncertain. CDR1 and CDR2 from the germline V gene are SEHNR and FQNEAQ (reference sequence). The V end lost 2 bases, the J end lost 2 bases, and 9 bases lay between the germline ends. This CDR3 contains 14 residues. CDR3 residues: CASSLKGLNYGYTF. CDR3 nucleotides: TGTGCCAGCAGCTTAAAGGGCCTCAACTATGGCTACACCTTC. The entire variable domain, with the rest obtained from reference TRBV7-9 and TRBJ1-2, is as follows: DTGVSQNPRHKITKRGQNVTFRCDPISEHNRLYWYRQTLGQGPEFLTYFQNEAQLEKSRLLSDRFSAERPKGSFSTLEIQRTEQGDSAMYLCASSLKGLNYGYTFGSGTRLTVV.

Many counts were recorded for this clonotype. This chain uses TRBV19 with TRBJ2-5; no firm D call. Per the germline V gene, CDR1 is LNHDA and CDR2 is SQIVND (reference sequence). V lost 10 bases to trimming and J lost 4 bases, with 10 bases between them. The CDR3 has 11 residues. DNA of the CDR3: TGTGCCACCAGGTCAGGAGAGACCCAGTACTTC. Encoded protein: CATRSGETQYF.

The chain joins TRBV5-4 to TRBJ2-7; D uncertain. The CDR3 has 14 amino acids. In germline, CDR1 is SGHNT, CDR2 YYREEE (reference sequence). V lost 0 bases, J lost 0 bases, and 7 bases lay in between. DNA of the CDR3: TGTGCCAGCAGCTTGGGTGGGTTCTCCTACGAGCAGTACTTC. Residues: CASSLGGFSYEQYF. Filled out from reference TRBV5-4 and TRBJ2-7, the complete variable domain reads ETGVTQSPTHLIKTRGQQVTLRCSSQSGHNTVSWYQQALGQGPQFIFQYYREEENGRGNFPPRFSGLQFPNYSSELNVNALELDDSALYLCASSLGGFSYEQYFGPGTRLTVT.

This clonotype appeared a few times. V usage is TRBV6-1 and J usage is TRBJ2-5, with D tentatively TRBD2 (6 bases). Trimming took 4 bases from V and 5 from J, leaving 20 bases between them. Looked up from germline, CDR1 is MNHNS and CDR2 is SASEGT. The CDR3 sequence is 16 residues long. The CDR3 coding sequence is TGTGCCAGCAGTGCCCCCTCGCGGGGTCCGGAGGAGACCCAGTACTTC. This codes for CASSAPSRGPEETQYF.

This clonotype was seen just once. A junction boundary mismatches the germline segment, possibly from a read error. V usage is TRBV10-3 and J usage is TRBJ2-3, with TRBD2 identical over 7 bases. CDR1 and CDR2 from the germline V gene are ENHRY and SYGVKD. This CDR3 has 15 amino acids. CDR3 DNA: TGTGCCAGCAGTTACTCGGGGGAGGGCACTGATACGCAGTATTTT. Protein sequence: CASSYSGEGTDTQYF.

The sample holds a few counts of this clonotype. This sequence joins TRBV4-3 and TRBJ2-7, with D unclear. The germline gives CDR1 LGHNA, CDR2 YSLEER. This CDR3 is built from 15 residues. Trimming left V 0 bases short and J 1 base short, with 10 bases between. The CDR3 is CASSQEFYGSYEQYF. The DNA for the CDR3 is TGCGCCAGCAGCCAAGAATTTTATGGGTCCTACGAGCAGTACTTC.

This clonotype was recorded at least ten times. This rearrangement joins TRBV15 to TRBJ1-5; 7 nucleotides line up with TRBD1. The CDR3 extends over 16 amino acids. Unmatched junction bases numbered 9, after V lost 7 bases and J lost 0 bases. The germline V gene has CDR1 LNHNV and CDR2 YYDKDF (reference sequence). The CDR3 nucleotides are TGTGCCACCAACGGGGACAGCCTATATAGCAATCAGCCCCAGCATTTT. This translates into CATNGDSLYSNQPQHF.

This clonotype was detected many times. V gene TRBV10-3 combines with J gene TRBJ1-3; the match to TRBD1 covers 8 bases. This CDR3 has 14 amino acids. Germline trimming cut 6 bases from V and 2 bases from J; bases unmatched to any gene: 3. CDR1 and CDR2 (germline): ENHRY, SYGVKD. CDR3 protein: CAISQTGAGNTIYF. CDR3 coding DNA: TGTGCCATCAGCCAGACAGGGGCTGGAAACACCATATATTTT.

The chain joins TRBV5-6 to TRBJ2-5, with 13 bases fitting TRBD2. The CDR3 covers 16 residues. CDR1 and CDR2 (germline): SGHDT, YYEEEE. With 1 base clipped from V and 7 bases from J, the junction kept 7 bases outside the gene matches. For the CDR3, the DNA is TGTGCCAGCAGCTTGTTCACTAGCGGGAGGGGAGGGACCCAGTACTTC. Protein: CASSLFTSGRGGTQYF.

The chain is built from TRBV25-1 and TRBJ2-1; D unresolved. This CDR3 is 14 amino acids long. V shed 6 bases and J shed 9 bases, with 18 bases lying between them. Per germline, CDR1 MGHDK and CDR2 SYGVNS. The CDR3 DNA sequence: TGTGCCAGCAGCTCTCAGACCTCGTGGGGTGAGCAGTTCTTC. Residues: CASSSQTSWGEQFF. The full variable domain, completed using reference TRBV25-1 and TRBJ2-1, is EADIYQTPRYLVIGTGKKITLECSQTMGHDKMYWYQQDPGMELHLIHYSYGVNSTEKGDLSSESTVSRIRTEHFPLTLESARPSHTSQYLCASSSQTSWGEQFFGPGTRLTVL.

The rearrangement links TRBV7-2 to TRBJ1-5, with 8 bases fitting TRBD1. After removal of 2 bases from V and 6 bases from J, the junction contained 6 bases not matched to a gene. Germline V gives CDR1 SGHTA, CDR2 FQGNSA. This CDR3 has 15 residues. The CDR3 DNA is TGTGCCAGCAGCTTATCGACAGGGGCACCTCAGCCCCAGCATTTT. This translates into CASSLSTGAPQPQHF.

In its sample, this clonotype was seen many times. The CDR3 protein is CASSPGTGAREQYF. CDR3 nucleotides: TGCGCCAGCAGCCCTGGGACAGGGGCTAGGGAGCAGTACTTC. The rearrangement joins TRBV4-1 to TRBJ2-7; 10 nucleotides line up with TRBD1. This CDR3 has 14 residues. V gave up 4 bases and J gave up 7 bases; unmatched junction bases: 7. From germline, CDR1 is MGHRA and CDR2 YSYEKL.

V and J are TRBV5-1 and TRBJ2-5, with TRBD1 identical over 8 bases. The CDR3 has 14 residues. J gave up 5 bases and V 2 bases, and 5 bases lay outside the gene matches. CDR1 SGHRS and CDR2 YFSETQ come from the germline V gene. Written as DNA, the CDR3 is TGCGCCAGCAGCTTCAGGGGGCGCGCGGAGACCCAGTACTTC. Residues: CASSFRGRAETQYF.

In its sample, this clonotype was seen a few times. This rearrangement joins TRBV6-1 to TRBJ2-5; no reliable D call. This CDR3 contains 15 residues. The germline V gene encodes CDR1 MNHNS and CDR2 SASEGT. The V and J ends lost 6 bases and 4 bases respectively, with 18 bases between them. The DNA for the CDR3 is TGTGCCAGCAGCGGATATCTGGGGATCTTAGAGACCCAGTACTTC. This gives the protein CASSGYLGILETQYF.

This clonotype occurred many times. The V gene is TRBV2, the J gene TRBJ2-5, with 7 positions matching TRBD1. V lost 7 bases and J lost 5; bases outside the gene matches: 10. The CDR3 is made up of 14 amino acids. Per the germline V gene, CDR1 is SNHLY and CDR2 is FYNNEI. In DNA, the CDR3 is TGTGCCAGCAAACCCCGACAGGGTGGGGAGACCCAGTACTTC. Protein product: CASKPRQGGETQYF.